This TCR beta chain was sequenced in a study of T cells after yellow fever vaccination. The study, taken as a whole, reports: Some clonotypes were seen in both the CD4 and the CD8 compartments. These made up a small share and likely arose from convergent recombination.

In this sample, this clonotype turned up a few times. Its target is unknown. TCRdb processed the 5' RACE reads anew with MiXCR; each CDR3 protein has one entry. The repertoire holds a few hundred thousand distinct CDR3 sequences, with approximately 12% as singletons. The V gene's germline CDR1 is SGHRS and CDR2 YFSETQ. Trimming stripped 4 bases from V and 3 bases from J, with 19 bases between. This CDR3 spans 16 amino acids. The genes are TRBV5-1 and TRBJ1-1; maybe TRBD1 (6 bases). The input for sequencing was CD4+ T cells sorted from PBMCs, taken 15 days after the yellow fever booster vaccination. This receptor was obtained from a man aged 18-30 years who received the YFV17D yellow fever vaccine. This CDR3 reads CASSPKPVKGDTEAFF. DNA for the CDR3: TGCGCCAGCAGCCCTAAACCCGTGAAGGGGGACACTGAAGCTTTCTTT.